These T cell receptor beta chains were read from a single sample in a study of blood T cells in healthy people across ages. TCRdb itself ran the 5' RACE reads through MiXCR, one entry per CDR3 protein. The data contain 850,000 to 1,000,000 distinct CDR3 sequences, about 48% of them seen just once; the ten biggest clones take up roughly 13%. What was sequenced was blood. Receptor source: a man aged 25 to 45 in good health. The CDR3 runs from the conserved cysteine through the conserved F or W. D genes are given only for firm matches. Clone sizes are given selectively: once, few, many, or a class where the clone is expanded.

D gene: -; J gene: TRBJ1-6; V gene: TRBV12-3/TRBV12-4; clone size: many; CDR3 DNA: TGTGCCAGCAGCCTCCAGGGCGGTAATTCACCCCTCCACTTT; CDR3 protein: CASSLQGGNSPLHF
D gene: TRBD1; J gene: TRBJ1-5; V gene: TRBV6-1; clone size: -; CDR3 DNA: TGTGCCAGCCATGGGACAGGCCTCAATCAGCCCCAGCATTTT; CDR3 protein: CASHGTGLNQPQHF
D gene: -; J gene: TRBJ2-5; V gene: TRBV6-5; clone size: many; CDR3 DNA: TGTGCCAGCAGTTACCAACAGACGAAAGAAGAGACCCAGTACTTC; CDR3 protein: CASSYQQTKEETQYF
D gene: -; J gene: TRBJ2-3; V gene: TRBV7-3; clone size: many; CDR3 DNA: TGTGCCAGCAGCCCCCCCTCAGATACGCAGTATTTT; CDR3 protein: CASSPPSDTQYF
D gene: -; J gene: TRBJ2-7; V gene: TRBV7-8; clone size: -; CDR3 DNA: TGTGCCAGCAGCTCCCTCATGGGCTCCTCCTACGAGCAGTACTTC; CDR3 protein: CASSSLMGSSYEQYF
D gene: -; J gene: TRBJ2-7; V gene: TRBV7-2; clone size: few; CDR3 DNA: TGTGCCAGCAGCTTAATTGTGGGGGCAGCCTACGAGCAGTACTTC; CDR3 protein: CASSLIVGAAYEQYF
D gene: TRBD1; J gene: TRBJ1-6; V gene: TRBV7-2; clone size: -; CDR3 DNA: TGTGCCAGCAGCGTCTCGGGACAGGGAAATTCACCCCTCCACTTT; CDR3 protein: CASSVSGQGNSPLHF
D gene: -; J gene: TRBJ1-2; V gene: TRBV20-1; clone size: -; CDR3 DNA: TGCAGTGCCCACCCGCAGGGAGTTGGTGGCTACACCTTC; CDR3 protein: CSAHPQGVGGYTF
D gene: -; J gene: TRBJ2-3; V gene: TRBV6-5; clone size: -; CDR3 DNA: TGTGCCAGCAGGCACCAGGAGGCGAGCACAGATACGCAGTATTTT; CDR3 protein: CASRHQEASTDTQYF
D gene: -; J gene: TRBJ1-3; V gene: TRBV5-5; clone size: -; CDR3 DNA: TGTGCCAGCAGCTTGTTGGCGGGTTACTCTGGAAACACCATATATTTT; CDR3 protein: CASSLLAGYSGNTIYF
D gene: TRBD1; J gene: TRBJ1-2; V gene: TRBV25-1; clone size: -; CDR3 DNA: TGTGCCAGCAGGGGATCGGACAGGGCTAACTATGGCTACACCTTC; CDR3 protein: CASRGSDRANYGYTF
D gene: TRBD2; J gene: TRBJ2-1; V gene: TRBV4-2; clone size: -; CDR3 DNA: TGTGCCAGCAGCCTAGAGAGCGGGGGGGCTTACAATGAGCAGTTCTTC; CDR3 protein: CASSLESGGAYNEQFF
D gene: -; J gene: TRBJ1-5; V gene: TRBV6-1; clone size: -; CDR3 DNA: TGTGCCAGCACCCTGGAGGGGTTGGGTCAGCCCCAGCATTTT; CDR3 protein: CASTLEGLGQPQHF
D gene: TRBD1; J gene: TRBJ1-5; V gene: TRBV6-5; clone size: -; CDR3 DNA: TGTGCCAGCAGTAGGGACAGTGATAGCAATCAGCCCCAGCATTTT; CDR3 protein: CASSRDSDSNQPQHF
D gene: -; J gene: TRBJ1-5; V gene: TRBV7-9; clone size: -; CDR3 DNA: TGTGCCAGCAGCGTAGGGGAAGACGGGCGGCCCAATCAGCCCCAGCATTTT; CDR3 protein: CASSVGEDGRPNQPQHF
D gene: TRBD1; J gene: TRBJ2-7; V gene: TRBV12-3/TRBV12-4; clone size: -; CDR3 DNA: TGTGCCAGCGGCCCGACAGGGGGCTACGACGAGCAGTACTTC; CDR3 protein: CASGPTGGYDEQYF
D gene: TRBD1; J gene: TRBJ2-3; V gene: TRBV5-8; clone size: -; CDR3 DNA: TGTGCCAGCAGCCTGCCGGGACAGTCCACAGATACGCAGTATTTT; CDR3 protein: CASSLPGQSTDTQYF
D gene: -; J gene: TRBJ2-5; V gene: TRBV7-9; clone size: -; CDR3 DNA: TGTGCCAGCGGTTGGCGGGCGGAGACCCAGTACTTC; CDR3 protein: CASGWRAETQYF
D gene: -; J gene: TRBJ1-5; V gene: TRBV4-1; clone size: -; CDR3 DNA: TGCGCCAGCGCCAGCGAAGCCAATCAGCCCCAGCATTTT; CDR3 protein: CASASEANQPQHF
D gene: -; J gene: TRBJ2-5; V gene: TRBV2; clone size: few; CDR3 DNA: TGTGCCAGCAGGAAGGGGTCTCGAGAGACCCAGTACTTC; CDR3 protein: CASRKGSRETQYF
D gene: -; J gene: TRBJ2-7; V gene: TRBV12-3/TRBV12-4; clone size: -; CDR3 DNA: TGTGCCAGCAGTTTATGGGCAGGGGATGCCTACGAGCAGTACTTC; CDR3 protein: CASSLWAGDAYEQYF
D gene: -; J gene: TRBJ2-3; V gene: TRBV12-3/TRBV12-4; clone size: -; CDR3 DNA: TGTGCCAGCAGTAGAAGGGAGGCAGATATGCAGTATTTT; CDR3 protein: CASSRREADMQYF
D gene: TRBD2; J gene: TRBJ2-1; V gene: TRBV6-5; clone size: -; CDR3 DNA: TGTGCCAGCAGTCCCCCCGGGGGGGGCCTACACAATGAGCAGTTCTTC; CDR3 protein: CASSPPGGGLHNEQFF
D gene: TRBD2; J gene: TRBJ2-3; V gene: TRBV12-3/TRBV12-4; clone size: few; CDR3 DNA: TGTGCCAGCAGTTTAACTAGCGGGGCTAGCACAGATACGCAGTATTTT; CDR3 protein: CASSLTSGASTDTQYF
D gene: -; J gene: TRBJ2-7; V gene: TRBV27; clone size: many; CDR3 DNA: TGTGCCAGCAGCCGTCGGGATGAGCAGTACTTC; CDR3 protein: CASSRRDEQYF
D gene: -; J gene: TRBJ2-7; V gene: TRBV28; clone size: -; CDR3 DNA: TGTGCCAGCGGGAGTCTCTACAATGAGCAGTACTTC; CDR3 protein: CASGSLYNEQYF
D gene: TRBD1; J gene: TRBJ1-2; V gene: TRBV10-3; clone size: -; CDR3 DNA: TGTGCCATCAGTCAGGGGGATAACTATGGCTACACCTTC; CDR3 protein: CAISQGDNYGYTF
D gene: TRBD2; J gene: TRBJ2-3; V gene: TRBV9; clone size: -; CDR3 DNA: TGTGCCAGCAGCGACCCTAGGCTAGCGGGCCTAGGTACAGATACGCAGTATTTT; CDR3 protein: CASSDPRLAGLGTDTQYF
D gene: TRBD1; J gene: TRBJ2-3; V gene: TRBV28; clone size: few; CDR3 DNA: TGTGCCAGCAACAAAGACAGGGCAGTCTTCACAGATACGCAGTATTTT; CDR3 protein: CASNKDRAVFTDTQYF
D gene: TRBD1; J gene: TRBJ1-1; V gene: TRBV28; clone size: -; CDR3 DNA: TGTGCCAGCAGTTTAGAATTTGGGACAGGGGGCACTGAAGCTTTCTTT; CDR3 protein: CASSLEFGTGGTEAFF
D gene: -; J gene: TRBJ2-1; V gene: TRBV29-1; clone size: -; CDR3 DNA: TGCAGCGTTGCAGGAGCGATTCACTACAATGAGCAGTTCTTC; CDR3 protein: CSVAGAIHYNEQFF
D gene: -; J gene: TRBJ2-1; V gene: TRBV24-1; clone size: few; CDR3 DNA: TGTGCCACCAGTGTGGGGCCGCCCTCCTACAATGAGCAGTTCTTC; CDR3 protein: CATSVGPPSYNEQFF
D gene: -; J gene: TRBJ1-6; V gene: TRBV4-3; clone size: -; CDR3 DNA: TGCGCCAGCAGCCTGAAAGATGGGAATTCACCCCTCCACTTT; CDR3 protein: CASSLKDGNSPLHF
D gene: -; J gene: TRBJ2-1; V gene: TRBV24-1; clone size: -; CDR3 DNA: TGTGCCGCCAGTGGGTCGGGGAGCTACAATGAGCAGTTCTTC; CDR3 protein: CAASGSGSYNEQFF
D gene: -; J gene: TRBJ1-2; V gene: TRBV28; clone size: once; CDR3 DNA: TGTGCCAGCGGTCACGAAAACTATGGCTACACCTTC; CDR3 protein: CASGHENYGYTF
D gene: -; J gene: TRBJ2-6; V gene: TRBV6-5; clone size: -; CDR3 DNA: TGTGCCAGCAGTTACTATGCTGGCGGGGCCAACGTCCTGACTTTC; CDR3 protein: CASSYYAGGANVLTF
D gene: -; J gene: TRBJ2-1; V gene: TRBV18; clone size: many; CDR3 DNA: TGTGCCAGCTCACCAACAGTTTACAATGAGCAGTTCTTC; CDR3 protein: CASSPTVYNEQFF
D gene: -; J gene: TRBJ1-6; V gene: TRBV14; clone size: few; CDR3 DNA: TGTGCCAGCAGCCAAGGGCTGCCCAATTCACCCCTCCACTTT; CDR3 protein: CASSQGLPNSPLHF
D gene: TRBD2; J gene: TRBJ2-3; V gene: TRBV7-2; clone size: once; CDR3 DNA: TGTGCCAGCAGCTTTCCGCTAGCGGGGGGGCCGGACACAGATACGCAGTATTTT; CDR3 protein: CASSFPLAGGPDTDTQYF
D gene: -; J gene: TRBJ2-2; V gene: TRBV6-2/TRBV6-3; clone size: -; CDR3 DNA: TGTGCCAGCAGTCCGCGTAGCTTCGGCACCGGGGAGCTGTTTTTT; CDR3 protein: CASSPRSFGTGELFF
D gene: -; J gene: TRBJ1-5; V gene: TRBV30; clone size: once; CDR3 DNA: TGTGCCTGGAGTGACAGGGCGGCTCAGCCCCAGCATTTT; CDR3 protein: CAWSDRAAQPQHF
D gene: TRBD2; J gene: TRBJ2-5; V gene: TRBV9; clone size: once; CDR3 DNA: TGTGCCAGCAGCGTAGTAGGTAGCGGGGGGCAAGAGACCCAGTACTTC; CDR3 protein: CASSVVGSGGQETQYF
D gene: TRBD1; J gene: TRBJ2-3; V gene: TRBV11-2; clone size: few; CDR3 DNA: TGTGCCAGCAGCTCCGGACAGGGAATTATCACAGATACGCAGTATTTT; CDR3 protein: CASSSGQGIITDTQYF
D gene: TRBD2; J gene: TRBJ2-1; V gene: TRBV5-1; clone size: -; CDR3 DNA: TGCGCCGGCAGCCCGTACGGACTAGGCGATGAGCAGTTCTTC; CDR3 protein: CAGSPYGLGDEQFF
D gene: -; J gene: TRBJ1-2; V gene: TRBV28; clone size: few; CDR3 DNA: TGTGCCAGCAGCTCCTCGGACAGAGCGAACTATGGCTACACCTTC; CDR3 protein: CASSSSDRANYGYTF
D gene: TRBD1; J gene: TRBJ1-2; V gene: TRBV3-1; clone size: -; CDR3 DNA: TGTGCCAGCAGCCAAGGCCCTACCGGGACAGGGGGCGGTCGAGGCTACACCTTC; CDR3 protein: CASSQGPTGTGGGRGYTF
D gene: TRBD1; J gene: TRBJ1-4; V gene: TRBV27; clone size: -; CDR3 DNA: TGTGCCACTTCGAAGGGACAGGGTGAAAAACTGTTTTTT; CDR3 protein: CATSKGQGEKLFF
D gene: -; J gene: TRBJ2-5; V gene: TRBV6-2/TRBV6-3; clone size: -; CDR3 DNA: TGTGCCAGCAGTTATGATAAGGGGGGGACCCAGTACTTC; CDR3 protein: CASSYDKGGTQYF
D gene: -; J gene: TRBJ2-5; V gene: TRBV21-1; clone size: few; CDR3 DNA: TGTGCCAGCAGCAAGTCCGACAGGGGGCGCGGAGAGACCCAGTACTTC; CDR3 protein: CASSKSDRGRGETQYF
D gene: -; J gene: TRBJ2-3; V gene: TRBV12-3/TRBV12-4; clone size: -; CDR3 DNA: TGTGCCAGCGGGGCGGGGAGACACACAAAAGATACGCAGTATTTT; CDR3 protein: CASGAGRHTKDTQYF
D gene: -; J gene: TRBJ1-4; V gene: TRBV20-1; clone size: many; CDR3 DNA: TGCAGTGCCCGCTCACAGGCCAACCTGTTTTTT; CDR3 protein: CSARSQANLFF
D gene: TRBD1; J gene: TRBJ2-4; V gene: TRBV20-1; clone size: -; CDR3 DNA: TGCAGTGCTGTCCCCGGGACAGGGAAACGTCTAGACAAAAACATTCAGTACTTC; CDR3 protein: CSAVPGTGKRLDKNIQYF
D gene: TRBD1; J gene: TRBJ1-1; V gene: TRBV12-3/TRBV12-4; clone size: -; CDR3 DNA: TGTGCCAGCAGTTCCGGGACAGGGGGCAGGGACACTGAAGCTTTCTTT; CDR3 protein: CASSSGTGGRDTEAFF
D gene: TRBD1; J gene: TRBJ2-1; V gene: TRBV5-1; clone size: -; CDR3 DNA: TGCGCCAGCAGCCTAATTGCGACAGGGGATTTCAATGAGCAGTTCTTC; CDR3 protein: CASSLIATGDFNEQFF
D gene: -; J gene: TRBJ1-2; V gene: TRBV7-2; clone size: -; CDR3 DNA: TGTGCCAGCAGCGTAGGTCGGGGGCGGGGCTACACCTTC; CDR3 protein: CASSVGRGRGYTF